The 31 T cell receptor beta chains below all came from one sample that was sequenced in a study of blood T cell repertoires in COVID-19. Repertoires were generated with immunoSEQ multiplex PCR, while TCRdb's copy carries only in-frame clones and drops some. This sample yields 280,000 or so clones, of which roughly 88% are seen a single time; 9.4% belongs to the top ten. Sequenced sample: peripheral blood. The receptors originated from a man aged 18 to 29 with active or convalescent COVID-19.

The gene calls are TRBV10-3 and TRBJ1-1; unclear D gene. The CDR3 is made up of 13 amino acids. Germline loops: CDR1 ENHRY, CDR2 SYGVKD. The V end lost 9 bases, the J end lost 5 bases, and 16 bases lay between the germline ends. CDR3 nucleotides: TGTGCCATGACGGGAGGAGATGGGACTGAAGCTTTCTTT. Its translation is CAMTGGDGTEAFF.

J is TRBJ1-2 and V is TRBV7-9; unclear D gene. V was clipped by 3 bases and J by 0 bases, with 11 bases between them. The CDR3 runs 15 residues. CDR1 is SEHNR, CDR2 FQNEAQ, per germline (reference sequence). The CDR3 bases are TGTGCCAGCAGCTTGGAGACGGAGGCTAACTATGGCTACACCTTC. Translated, it gives CASSLETEANYGYTF.

The chain joins TRBV10-3 to TRBJ2-6; tentatively, D is TRBD1 (5 bases). The V end lost 0 bases, the J end lost 2 bases, and 8 bases lay between the germline ends. The CDR3 sequence is 16 residues long. The germline CDR1 and CDR2 sequences are ENHRY and SYGVKD. The CDR3 nucleotides read TGTGCCATCAGTGAGTCTTCAGGGACTGGGGCCAACGTCCTGACTTTC. Encoded protein: CAISESSGTGANVLTF.

The V and J genes are TRBV18 and TRBJ2-6; 7 nucleotides agree with TRBD2. Germline CDR1 is KGHSH and CDR2 is LQKENI. V gave up 6 bases and J gave up 2 bases; unmatched junction bases: 7. The CDR3 is made up of 16 amino acids. The CDR3 region is CASSQNAGAGANVLTF. The CDR3 bases are TGTGCCAGCTCGCAGAACGCGGGGGCTGGGGCCAACGTCCTGACTTTC. Supplemented by reference TRBV18 and TRBJ2-6, the full variable domain reads NAGVMQNPRHLVRRRGQEARLRCSPMKGHSHVYWYRQLPEEGLKFMVYLQKENIIDESGMPKERFSAEFPKEGPSILRIQQVVRGDSAAYFCASSQNAGAGANVLTFGAGSRLTVL.

This clone turned up a few times. The chain combines TRBV19 with TRBJ2-7; tentative D call: TRBD2 (6 bases). CDR1 is LNHDA, CDR2 SQIVND, per germline (reference sequence). The CDR3 loop spans 16 amino acids. V gave up 5 bases and J gave up 0 bases, with 17 bases separating them. The CDR3 spells CASSVSGLMISYEQYF. CDR3 bases: TGTGCCAGTAGTGTGTCGGGACTCATGATCTCCTACGAGCAGTACTTC. The full variable domain, with the rest looked up from reference TRBV19 and TRBJ2-7, is DGGITQSPKYLFRKEGQNVTLSCEQNLNHDAMYWYRQDPGQGLRLIYYSQIVNDFQKGDIAEGYSVSREKKESFPLTVTSAQKNPTAFYLCASSVSGLMISYEQYFGPGTRLTVT.

This clone was counted between two and nine times. The CDR3 protein is CASSLVSYSYEQYF. CDR3 nucleotide sequence: TGCGCCAGCAGCTTGGTATCGTACTCCTACGAGCAGTACTTC. V gene TRBV5-1 combines with J gene TRBJ2-7; D remains ambiguous. Germline CDR1 and CDR2: SGHRS and YFSETQ. The CDR3 runs 14 residues. The V end was cut by 0 bases, the J end by 0 bases, with 7 bases between.

The CDR3 sequence is CASSSTGGASGANVLTF. The DNA of the CDR3 is TGTGCCAGCAGCTCGACAGGGGGCGCGTCCGGGGCCAACGTCCTGACTTTC. The chain employs TRBV7-9 and TRBJ2-6; 10 bases fit TRBD1. The CDR3 extends over 17 amino acids. In germline, CDR1 is SEHNR, CDR2 FQNEAQ (reference sequence). J lost 4 bases, V lost 4 bases, and 7 bases had no gene match. The full variable domain, its missing parts supplied by reference TRBV7-9 and TRBJ2-6, is DTGVSQNPRHKITKRGQNVTFRCDPISEHNRLYWYRQTLGQGPEFLTYFQNEAQLEKSRLLSDRFSAERPKGSFSTLEIQRTEQGDSAMYLCASSSTGGASGANVLTFGAGSRLTVL.

The V gene is TRBV12-3 or TRBV12-4, the J gene TRBJ1-3; 7 bases map to TRBD1. The CDR3 sequence is 12 residues long. V lost 8 bases to trimming and J lost 4 bases; unmatched junction nucleotides: 2. The CDR3 DNA is TGTGCCAGCGGGACAGAAGGAAACACCATATATTTT. Translation: CASGTEGNTIYF.

The rearrangement uses TRBV5-3 and TRBJ2-3, with 9 bases that match TRBD2. TRBV5-3 falls under the ORF class, with uncertain function. This CDR3 has 15 residues. Unmatched junction bases numbered 12, after V lost 7 bases and J lost 6 bases. CDR3 sequence reads: CARPAAASGADTQYF. The CDR3 DNA sequence: TGTGCCAGACCGGCGGCGGCTAGCGGGGCGGATACGCAGTATTTT.

The gene calls are TRBV3-1 (or the pseudogene TRBV3-2) and TRBJ2-3; tentative D call: TRBD2 (5 bases). Trimming pared 1 base from V and 2 bases from J, leaving 10 bases between. Germline V gives CDR1 LGHDT, CDR2 YNNKEL (reference sequence). The CDR3 is made up of 15 amino acids. For the CDR3, the DNA is TGTGCCAGCAGCCAAGTTTCCGGGGACACAGATACGCAGTATTTT. This gives the protein CASSQVSGDTDTQYF.

The gene calls are TRBV7-3 and TRBJ2-7; 9 nucleotides match TRBD1. This CDR3 has 14 amino acids. V shed 10 bases and J 2 bases; nucleotides not matched to a gene: 9. Germline assignment: CDR1 SGHTA and CDR2 FQGTGA. The CDR3: CAKGPRDRAYEQYF. CDR3 in DNA: TGTGCCAAGGGACCCCGGGACAGGGCCTACGAGCAGTACTTC.

As DNA, the CDR3 is TGTGCCAGCTCAGACAGAGACCACGAGCAGTACTTC. Translating it yields CASSDRDHEQYF. The V call is TRBV2, the J call TRBJ2-7; D is possibly TRBD1 (5 bases). This CDR3 has 12 residues. Germline CDR1 SNHLY, CDR2 FYNNEI. Trimming took off 8 bases at V and 5 bases at J, with 13 bases between the two ends. Variable domain in full (rest from reference TRBV2 and TRBJ2-7): EPEVTQTPSHQVTQMGQEVILRCVPISNHLYFYWYRQILGQKVEFLVSFYNNEISEKSEIFDDQFSVERPDGSNFTLKIRSTKLEDSAMYFCASSDRDHEQYFGPGTRLTVT.

V gene TRBV7-8 combines with J gene TRBJ1-6; D remains ambiguous. CDR1 SGHVS and CDR2 FQNEAQ come from the germline V gene. This CDR3 comprises 17 residues. The germline V and J ends were trimmed by 4 bases and 0 bases, with 13 bases remaining between them. The CDR3 loop reads CASSSEPWSSYNSPLHF. CDR3 coding DNA: TGTGCCAGCAGCTCAGAACCGTGGAGCTCCTATAATTCACCCCTCCACTTT. Looking up the rest from reference TRBV7-8 and TRBJ1-6 gives the full variable domain: GAGVSQSPRYKVAKRGQDVALRCDPISGHVSLFWYQQALGQGPEFLTYFQNEAQLDKSGLPSDRFFAERPEGSVSTLKIQRTQQEDSAVYLCASSSEPWSSYNSPLHFGNGTRLTVT.

CDR3 in amino acids: CASLPGFNQPQHF. The CDR3, as DNA: TGTGCCAGTTTGCCAGGCTTCAATCAGCCCCAGCATTTT. The rearrangement links TRBV19 to TRBJ1-5; no reliable D call. The V gene's germline CDR1 is LNHDA and CDR2 SQIVND (reference sequence). The V end lost 8 bases, the J end lost 3 bases, and 11 bases lay between the germline ends. This CDR3 is built from 13 residues.

V and J are TRBV6-4 and TRBJ1-6; D not certain. The germline V gene encodes CDR1 MRHNA and CDR2 SNTAGT. The length of the CDR3 is 13 residues. The V end lost 2 bases, the J end lost 5 bases, and 4 bases lay between the germline ends. In DNA, the CDR3 is TGTGCCAGCAGTGACACTGATAATTCACCCCTCCACTTT. This translates into CASSDTDNSPLHF.

The V gene is TRBV29-1, the J gene TRBJ2-7; 11 bases are shared with TRBD1. The germline CDR1 and CDR2 sequences are SQVTM and ANQGSEA. This CDR3 is built from 14 residues. J gave up 7 bases and V 1 base, and 6 bases lay outside the gene matches. The CDR3 DNA reads TGCAGCGTTGAAGGCAAAGGGACAGGGGGTGAGCAGTACTTC. Translation gives CSVEGKGTGGEQYF.

The CDR3 is CASSQLDRVGYGYTF. The CDR3 coding sequence is TGTGCCAGCAGTCAACTCGACAGGGTGGGCTATGGCTACACCTTC. V gene TRBV5-6 combines with J gene TRBJ1-2; 7 bases map to TRBD1. The CDR3 is 15 amino acids. CDR1 SGHDT and CDR2 YYEEEE come from the germline V gene. V was clipped by 5 bases and J by 4 bases; unmatched bases: 11.

The V and J genes are TRBV27 and TRBJ1-1; 10 bases fit TRBD1. Germline V gene data show CDR1 as MNHEY and CDR2 as SMNVEV (reference sequence). The V segment lost 5 bases and the J segment 4 bases; nucleotides outside the gene matches: 7. The CDR3 consists of 15 residues. In DNA form, the CDR3 reads TGTGCCAGCAGTCGACAGGGGGCGGGATTCACTGAAGCTTTCTTT. Translated: CASSRQGAGFTEAFF.

This rearrangement joins TRBV19 to TRBJ2-7, with 7 bases matching TRBD1. Per germline, CDR1 LNHDA and CDR2 SQIVND (reference sequence). This CDR3 has 14 amino acids. Germline trimming cut 3 bases from V and 3 bases from J; bases unmatched to any gene: 5. Written as DNA, the CDR3 is TGTGCCAGTAGTATCGCCGGGACAGACTACGAGCAGTACTTC. As protein: CASSIAGTDYEQYF. Supplemented by reference TRBV19 and TRBJ2-7, the full variable domain reads DGGITQSPKYLFRKEGQNVTLSCEQNLNHDAMYWYRQDPGQGLRLIYYSQIVNDFQKGDIAEGYSVSREKKESFPLTVTSAQKNPTAFYLCASSIAGTDYEQYFGPGTRLTVT.

V is TRBV10-2 and J is TRBJ2-3; TRBD2 aligns across 8 bases. Unmatched junction bases numbered 7, after V lost 2 bases and J lost 6 bases. This CDR3 has 15 amino acids. CDR1 and CDR2 from the germline V gene are WSHSY and SAAADI. The CDR3 reads CASSELGGAGDTQYF. The CDR3 region has the DNA TGCGCCAGCAGTGAGCTCGGGGGGGCAGGGGATACGCAGTATTTT.

The rearrangement joins TRBV9 to TRBJ2-2, with D possibly TRBD2 on 6 matching bases. The CDR3 runs 17 residues. Trimming took 2 bases from V and 1 from J, leaving 15 bases between them. In germline, CDR1 is SGDLS, CDR2 YYNGEE. The CDR3, as DNA: TGTGCCAGCAGCGTCACAGGTACTAGCCTGAACACCGGGGAGCTGTTTTTT. This sequence encodes CASSVTGTSLNTGELFF. Complete variable domain (other parts from reference TRBV9 and TRBJ2-2): DSGVTQTPKHLITATGQRVTLRCSPRSGDLSVYWYQQSLDQGLQFLIQYYNGEERAKGNILERFSAQQFPDLHSELNLSSLELGDSALYFCASSVTGTSLNTGELFFGEGSRLTVL.

CDR3 residues: CASSQTSTGKNIQYF. CDR3 in DNA: TGCGCCAGCAGCCAAACTAGCACCGGCAAAAACATTCAGTACTTC. V is TRBV4-3 and J is TRBJ2-4; TRBD2 is a possible D gene (6 bases). Germline V CDR1 and CDR2: LGHNA, YSLEER. This CDR3 comprises 15 residues. The V gene lost 2 bases and the J gene lost 3 bases, with 11 bases spanning the gap.

The CDR3 DNA reads as TGTGCCAGCAGCTGGGAGGGGAGGGGAGGTGGCTACACCTTC. It yields the protein CASSWEGRGGGYTF. V gene TRBV5-4 combines with J gene TRBJ1-2; D perhaps matches TRBD1 (5 bases). The CDR3 is 14 residues long. The V end was cut by 3 bases, the J end by 7 bases, with 16 bases between. The germline gives CDR1 SGHNT, CDR2 YYREEE (reference sequence). The complete variable domain, with remaining parts taken from reference TRBV5-4 and TRBJ1-2, reads ETGVTQSPTHLIKTRGQQVTLRCSSQSGHNTVSWYQQALGQGPQFIFQYYREEENGRGNFPPRFSGLQFPNYSSELNVNALELDDSALYLCASSWEGRGGGYTFGSGTRLTVV.

The chain has TRBV5-5 and TRBJ2-5; TRBD2 is a possible D gene (6 bases). CDR1 and CDR2 (germline): SGHKS, YYEKEE (reference sequence). Trimming shortened V by 3 bases and J by 5 bases, and 17 bases separated the two germline ends. CDR3 size: 15 residues. The CDR3 is CASSSGSTGVETQYF. The DNA for the CDR3 is TGTGCCAGCAGCTCAGGATCTACGGGAGTGGAGACCCAGTACTTC.

As DNA, the CDR3 is TGTGCCAGCAGCTCCCTCCGTGAAGGGGAGGGGTACAATGAGCAGTTCTTC. It yields the protein CASSSLREGEGYNEQFF. The chain couples TRBV2 to TRBJ2-1; 7 bases are a match to TRBD2. The CDR3 runs 17 residues. Trimming took 6 bases from V and 4 from J; bases not matched to a gene: 15. Per the germline V gene, CDR1 is SNHLY and CDR2 is FYNNEI.

This clone came up once. One junction end disagrees with the germline gene, perhaps due to a read error. The gene calls are TRBV19 and TRBJ1-2, with D possibly matching TRBD1 (5 bases). Germline CDR1 and CDR2: LNHDA and SQIVND (reference sequence). There are 13 residues in the CDR3. The CDR3 loop reads CASRATTDSLIGF. CDR3 sequence (DNA): TGTGCCAGTAGAGCGACGACAGATTCCCTTATTGGCTTC.

The chain is built from TRBV19 and TRBJ2-2, with TRBD1 identical over 10 bases. The ends lost 0 bases at V and 4 bases at J; junction bases unmatched: 8. Germline CDR1 and CDR2: LNHDA and SQIVND (reference sequence). This CDR3 is built from 18 residues. This CDR3 reads CASSIDRGQGISTGELFF. CDR3 in DNA: TGTGCCAGTAGTATAGATCGGGGACAGGGGATTAGCACCGGGGAGCTGTTTTTT.

V and J are TRBV18 and TRBJ1-1; 7 bases line up with TRBD1. The CDR3 runs 15 residues. V was pared by 3 bases and J by 6 bases, with 10 bases of the junction left unmatched. Germline CDR1 reads KGHSH; CDR2 reads LQKENI. This chain's CDR3 is CASSPGTALSAEAFF. The CDR3 nucleotides read TGTGCCAGCTCACCCGGGACAGCTTTGAGCGCTGAAGCTTTCTTT.

The CDR3 DNA follows: TGTGCCAGCAGCCACGCTGGGGTCCGGGAGGAGACCCAGTACTTC. This encodes CASSHAGVREETQYF. The V gene is TRBV5-4, the J gene TRBJ2-5, with TRBD2 as a possible D gene (6 bases). Germline loops: CDR1 SGHNT, CDR2 YYREEE (reference sequence). V lost 4 bases to trimming and J lost 5 bases, with 18 bases between them. The length of the CDR3 is 15 residues.

This chain connects TRBV7-7 to TRBJ2-5, with D possibly matching TRBD2 (6 bases). The CDR3 covers 16 residues. The V and J ends lost 3 bases and 3 bases respectively, with 17 bases between them. Per germline, CDR1 SSHAT and CDR2 FNYEAQ (reference sequence). The DNA of the CDR3 is TGTGCCAGCAGCTTTTCCCGTTTTGGAGGGGAAGAGACCCAGTACTTC. It translates to CASSFSRFGGEETQYF.

The V and J genes are TRBV12-5 and TRBJ2-7; TRBD2 might be the D (5 bases). V gave up 3 bases and J gave up 8 bases, with 8 bases separating them. The CDR3 length is 11 residues. The V gene's germline CDR1 is LGHNT and CDR2 FRNRAP. CDR3 sequence: CASGLSGKQYF. As DNA, the CDR3 is TGTGCTAGTGGTTTATCGGGAAAGCAGTACTTC.